Below are 30 T cell receptor beta chains sequenced from a single sample in a study of blood T cell repertoires in COVID-19. Measured with immunoSEQ multiplex PCR; TCRdb has only the in-frame clones, and not every one. The top ten clones hold 1.5% to 2.5% of a sample with about 140,000 clones, over 70% of them seen once. The sample comprised peripheral blood. The receptors shown here come from a woman in her sixties with acute or convalescent COVID-19.

This clone was seen once. This chain uses TRBV27 with TRBJ2-1; 8 positions match TRBD2. The germline gives CDR1 MNHEY, CDR2 SMNVEV (reference sequence). The CDR3 is 14 amino acids. J lost 1 base, V lost 7 bases, and 3 bases had no gene match. The CDR3 DNA is TGTGCCAGCACGGGGGGGGGATCCTACAATGAGCAGTTCTTC. This sequence encodes CASTGGGSYNEQFF.

As concerns this clone: A junction boundary mismatches the germline segment, possibly from a read error. The same CDR3 can be traced to other DNA sequences in this sample. V usage is TRBV27 and J usage is TRBJ2-7, with a possible D match to TRBD2 (6 bases). The CDR3 has 13 amino acids. Germline CDR1 and CDR2: MNHEY and SMNVEV (reference sequence). The CDR3 spells CASRSGASYEQYF. The DNA of the CDR3 is TGTGCCAGCAGGTCGGGAGCATCCTACGAGCAATACTTC.

The chain joins TRBV5-1 to TRBJ2-2, with 7 bases fitting TRBD2. V lost 1 base to trimming and J lost 2 bases; unmatched junction nucleotides: 2. CDR1 SGHRS and CDR2 YFSETQ come from the germline V gene. The CDR3 loop spans 15 amino acids. CDR3 coding DNA: TGCGCCAGCAGCTTGTGGACTAGTAACACCGGGGAGCTGTTTTTT. Residues: CASSLWTSNTGELFF.

V is TRBV21-1 and J is TRBJ1-1. TRBV21-1 is a listed pseudogene. The CDR3 consists of 15 residues. CDR3 nucleotide sequence: TGTGCCAGCAGCGAATACTCCCGATGGGACTCTGAAGCTTTCTTT. It codes for CASSEYSRWDSEAFF.

The chain uses TRBV5-1 and TRBJ1-1, with unresolved D. Germline CDR1 reads SGHRS; CDR2 reads YFSETQ. Trimming shortened V by 4 bases and J by 0 bases, and 16 bases separated the two germline ends. The CDR3 consists of 16 residues. The CDR3 sequence is CASSRSADGLNTEAFF. For the CDR3, the DNA is TGCGCCAGCAGCCGCTCCGCCGACGGGTTGAACACTGAAGCTTTCTTT.

The chain recombines TRBV30 with TRBJ2-1; tentatively, D is TRBD1 (6 bases). With 2 bases removed from V and 7 bases from J, the gap between germline ends came to 12 bases. Germline V CDR1 and CDR2: GTSNPN, SVGIG (reference sequence). This CDR3 spans 13 amino acids. CDR3 sequence: CAWSTQGRNEQFF. The CDR3 coding sequence is TGTGCCTGGAGTACACAGGGTAGGAATGAGCAGTTCTTC.

The chain links TRBV11-3 to TRBJ2-5; 7 positions match TRBD1. The V gene end was trimmed by 5 bases and the J gene end by 2 bases; junction bases not matched to a gene: 8. Germline assignment: CDR1 SGHNT and CDR2 YENEEA. CDR3 length: 15 amino acids. The DNA of the CDR3 is TGTGCCAGCAGCCCCGGGACAGACCGGCAAGAGACCCAGTACTTC. Encoded protein: CASSPGTDRQETQYF.

The rearrangement links TRBV4-2 to TRBJ2-5, with TRBD2 identical over 8 bases. Germline lookup yields CDR1 LGHNA and CDR2 YNFKEQ. The CDR3 length is 16 residues. J gave up 1 base and V 0 bases, and 4 bases lay outside the gene matches. The CDR3 coding sequence is TGTGCCAGCAGCCAAGATTTAAGCGGGAGCCAAGAGACCCAGTACTTC. It yields the protein CASSQDLSGSQETQYF.

This clone was counted a few times. V and J are TRBV7-6 and TRBJ2-7; 10 nucleotides line up with TRBD2. V trimming: 1 base; J trimming: 5 bases; junction bases outside the gene matches: 5. This CDR3 spans 15 amino acids. The V gene's germline CDR1 is SGHVS and CDR2 FNYEAQ. CDR3 sequence: CASSLVASGRNEQYF. As DNA, the CDR3 is TGTGCCAGCAGCTTAGTCGCTAGCGGGAGAAACGAGCAGTACTTC. Filled out from reference TRBV7-6 and TRBJ2-7, the complete variable domain reads GAGVSQSPRYKVTKRGQDVALRCDPISGHVSLYWYRQALGQGPEFLTYFNYEAQQDKSGLPNDRFSAERPEGSISTLTIQRTEQRDSAMYRCASSLVASGRNEQYFGPGTRLTVT.

The genes are TRBV6-5 and TRBJ2-2; D is uncertain. The germline V and J ends were trimmed by 6 bases and 7 bases, with 9 bases remaining between them. CDR3 length: 12 residues. Germline V gene sequence: CDR1 MNHEY, CDR2 SVGAGI. The CDR3 protein is CASRNLSGELFF. In DNA, the CDR3 is TGTGCCAGCAGAAATCTAAGCGGGGAGCTGTTTTTT.

CDR3 protein: CASSSPGQGPTGELFF. The CDR3, as DNA: TGTGCCAGCAGCTCTCCGGGACAGGGCCCCACCGGGGAGCTGTTTTTT. The chain recombines TRBV5-4 with TRBJ2-2, with 9 positions matching TRBD1. V dropped 3 bases and J dropped 4; count of bases not matched to a gene: 7. Germline-derived CDR1 and CDR2 are SGHNT and YYREEE (reference sequence). The length of the CDR3 is 16 residues.

J is TRBJ2-7 and V is TRBV5-1; 9 nucleotides agree with TRBD2. The J segment lost 5 bases and the V segment lost 1 base, leaving 4 bases of the junction unmatched. Germline lookup yields CDR1 SGHRS and CDR2 YFSETQ. The CDR3 runs to 14 residues. As DNA, the CDR3 is TGCGCCAGCAGCTTGAATAGCGGGAGTCACGAGCAGTACTTC. Its protein is CASSLNSGSHEQYF.

The chain combines TRBV15 with TRBJ2-5; tentative D call: TRBD2 (5 bases). The CDR3 extends over 20 amino acids. Trimming cost V 0 bases and J 1 base, with 24 bases left between them. Per germline, CDR1 LNHNV and CDR2 YYDKDF (reference sequence). The CDR3 here is CATSRDPRDIVTIGQETQYF. In DNA, the CDR3 is TGTGCCACCAGCAGAGATCCCCGGGATATAGTGACGATCGGCCAAGAGACCCAGTACTTC. Looking up the rest from reference TRBV15 and TRBJ2-5 gives the full variable domain: DAMVIQNPRYQVTQFGKPVTLSCSQTLNHNVMYWYQQKSSQAPKLLFHYYDKDFNNEADTPDNFQSRRPNTSFCFLDIRSPGLGDTAMYLCATSRDPRDIVTIGQETQYFGPGTRLLVL.

The chain joins TRBV30 to TRBJ1-4, with D perhaps matching TRBD1 (6 bases). V was shortened by 4 bases and J by 11 bases, with 17 bases between the two germline ends. There are 13 residues in the CDR3. Germline CDR1 is GTSNPN and CDR2 is SVGIG (reference sequence). The CDR3 is CAWTSSQGWKLFF. CDR3 nucleotides: TGTGCCTGGACGAGTTCGCAGGGGTGGAAACTGTTTTTT.

The chain recombines TRBV5-1 with TRBJ2-2, with TRBD1 matching 8 bases. Per germline, CDR1 SGHRS and CDR2 YFSETQ. The CDR3 consists of 17 residues. Unmatched junction bases numbered 8, after V lost 1 base and J lost 3 bases. The CDR3 loop is CASSLSFPGGYTGELFF. The CDR3 DNA reads as TGCGCCAGCAGCTTGTCGTTCCCAGGGGGCTACACCGGGGAGCTGTTTTTT.

CDR3 nucleotide sequence: TGTGCCAGCAGTTCTCGACAGGGGGATAGCACCGGGGAGCTGTTTTTT. Residues: CASSSRQGDSTGELFF. V is TRBV27 and J is TRBJ2-2, with TRBD1 matching over 9 bases. Germline V gene sequence: CDR1 MNHEY, CDR2 SMNVEV (reference sequence). Trimming cost V 4 bases and J 4 bases; bases outside gene matches: 7. The CDR3 length is 16 residues.

The CDR3, as DNA: TGTGCCAGCAGGGGCGGGACTCACAATGAGCAGTTCTTC. It yields the protein CASRGGTHNEQFF. The V and J genes are TRBV7-3 and TRBJ2-1, with a possible D match to TRBD2 (6 bases). The V and J ends lost 6 bases and 5 bases respectively, with 11 bases between them. Germline CDR1 reads SGHTA; CDR2 reads FQGTGA. CDR3 length: 13 residues.

The chain employs TRBV5-1 and TRBJ2-1; D is possibly TRBD2 (5 bases). CDR3 size: 16 residues. The V end was cut by 0 bases, the J end by 13 bases, with 23 bases between. Germline loops: CDR1 SGHRS, CDR2 YFSETQ. The CDR3 DNA sequence: TGCGCCAGCAGCTTGGGTGGGCGGCCCGTCCTAGCCAATCAGTTCTTC. This codes for CASSLGGRPVLANQFF.

This chain links TRBV11-2 with TRBJ1-6, with no clear D. Germline-derived CDR1 and CDR2 are SGHAT and FQNNGV. The CDR3 extends over 12 amino acids. The germline V and J ends were trimmed by 2 bases and 6 bases, with 2 bases remaining between them. CDR3 sequence (DNA): TGTGCCAGCAGCTTACGTAATTCACCCCTCCACTTT. It translates to CASSLRNSPLHF.

The chain has TRBV6-6 and TRBJ2-7, with TRBD1 matching over 8 bases. Germline V gene sequence: CDR1 MNHNY, CDR2 SVGAGI (reference sequence). The CDR3 extends over 12 amino acids. The trim removed 6 bases at V and 4 bases at J, leaving 2 bases unmatched. The CDR3 nucleotides are TGTGCCAGCAGCAGGACAGGGTACGAGCAGTACTTC. Translating gives CASSRTGYEQYF.

The chain has TRBV5-5 and TRBJ2-7; D call uncertain. V was clipped by 1 base and J by 5 bases, with 7 bases between them. CDR1 and CDR2 from the germline V gene are SGHKS and YYEKEE (reference sequence). This CDR3 has 12 residues. CDR3 amino acids: CASSLSRNEQYF. Written as DNA, the CDR3 is TGTGCCAGCAGCTTGTCGAGGAACGAGCAGTACTTC.

The chain carries TRBV18 and TRBJ1-3, with 9 positions matching TRBD1. Germline V gene sequence: CDR1 KGHSH, CDR2 LQKENI. The CDR3 has 16 amino acids. The trim removed 3 bases at V and 0 bases at J, leaving 3 bases unmatched. The CDR3 here is CASSPGQGISGNTIYF. The DNA of the CDR3 is TGTGCCAGCTCACCCGGACAGGGGATCTCTGGAAACACCATATATTTT.

The chain links TRBV6-5 to TRBJ2-3; D is perhaps TRBD2 (5 bases). The CDR3 covers 15 residues. V lost 6 bases to trimming and J lost 0 bases, with 13 bases between them. The V gene's germline CDR1 is MNHEY and CDR2 SVGAGI. The CDR3 is CASRREPYSTDTQYF. The DNA of the CDR3 is TGTGCCAGCAGGAGGGAACCCTATAGCACAGATACGCAGTATTTT.

This clone has only a few counts. This chain uses TRBV4-1 with TRBJ2-1, with 9 bases matching TRBD1. Losses at the gene ends were 0 bases for V and 3 bases for J; bases not matched to a gene: 0. Germline V CDR1 and CDR2: MGHRA, YSYEKL. The CDR3 extends over 15 amino acids. CDR3 amino acids: CASSQEDRGYNEQFF. CDR3 in DNA: TGCGCCAGCAGCCAAGAGGACAGGGGCTACAATGAGCAGTTCTTC.

V is TRBV3-1 (or the pseudogene TRBV3-2) and J is TRBJ2-7; D gene uncertain. The CDR3 spans 12 residues. With 2 bases removed from V and 0 bases from J, the gap between germline ends came to 2 bases. The germline gives CDR1 LGHDT, CDR2 YNNKEL (reference sequence). The CDR3 region has the DNA TGTGCCAGCAGCCAATACTCCTACGAGCAGTACTTC. Translating it yields CASSQYSYEQYF.

The table lists this clone with a count of one. This chain joins TRBV28 and TRBJ1-2; D not resolved. With 1 base removed from V and 4 bases from J, the gap between germline ends came to 10 bases. The length of the CDR3 is 14 residues. Germline values: CDR1 MDHEN, CDR2 SYDVKM. CDR3 protein: CASSLLPQFYGYTF. DNA of the CDR3: TGTGCCAGCAGTTTATTGCCGCAGTTCTATGGCTACACCTTC.

The V gene is TRBV18, the J gene TRBJ2-3; the D gene is possibly TRBD2 (6 bases). The CDR3 runs to 14 residues. Trimming left V 8 bases short and J 6 bases short, with 18 bases between. Germline V gives CDR1 KGHSH, CDR2 LQKENI. Here the CDR3 reads CASPGGLARDTQYF. CDR3 nucleotide sequence: TGTGCCAGCCCCGGGGGTCTAGCGAGGGATACGCAGTATTTT.

The rearrangement links TRBV5-8 to TRBJ1-1; D gene ambiguous. CDR3 length equals 12 residues. CDR1 and CDR2 (germline): SGHTS, YDEGEE. V gave up 3 bases and J gave up 8 bases, with 11 bases separating them. As DNA, the CDR3 is TGTGCCAGCAGCTGGTCTGCCAGGGAAGCTTTCTTT. It codes for CASSWSAREAFF.

The V gene is TRBV20-1, the J gene TRBJ2-1; 8 bases map to TRBD2. Germline CDR1 is DFQATT and CDR2 is SNEGSKA (reference sequence). The CDR3 extends over 11 amino acids. The trim removed 2 bases at V and 12 bases at J, leaving 3 bases unmatched. The CDR3 sequence is CSARRAGGQFF. DNA of the CDR3: TGCAGTGCTAGACGGGCGGGAGGGCAGTTCTTC.

The V call is TRBV27, the J call TRBJ2-7; no definite D call. The V end lost 3 bases, the J end lost 0 bases, and 9 bases lay between the germline ends. Germline CDR1 and CDR2: MNHEY and SMNVEV (reference sequence). The CDR3 length is 14 residues. CDR3 region: CASSFGSHSYEQYF. The CDR3 DNA reads as TGTGCCAGCAGTTTTGGTAGTCACTCCTACGAGCAGTACTTC.